This T cell receptor beta chain comes out of a study of monozygotic twins with inflammatory bowel disease. TCRdb re-called the 5' RACE reads; one entry per CDR3 protein, DNA not given. The data show 330,000 or so distinct CDR3 sequences, and the top ten clones hold 2%. CDR1 MNHEY and CDR2 SVGEGT come from the germline V gene. This CDR3 comprises 13 residues. This sequence originates from a human donor with ulcerative colitis or Crohn's disease, or a healthy co-twin of an affected twin (not recorded which). This chain joins TRBV6-2 or TRBV6-3 and TRBJ1-5; with no DNA, the TCRdb D assignment of TRBD1 cannot be verified. Input material: blood. The CDR3 here is CASGRGSYQPQHF.